The 16 T cell receptor beta chains below were found in one sample sequenced in a study of molecular identifiers for immune sequencing clone quantification. MiXCR, run by TCRdb on the PCR reads, gives a single entry per CDR3 protein. This table has about 54,000 distinct CDR3 sequences, about 25% appearing once. The specimen sequenced was naive CD8+ T cells from blood, with Jurkat cell RNA spiked in. The subset was: FACS-sorted CD8+CD4-CCR7+CD45RA+ naive T cells. Receptor source: a human donor in good health. Some libraries in this study had Jurkat cell RNA spiked in.

This clonotype was detected ten times or more. The CDR3 loop is CASSQAPGSIEQFF. CDR3 in DNA: TGCGCCAGCAGCCAGGCACCAGGGTCTATTGAGCAGTTCTTC. This chain connects TRBV4-1 to TRBJ2-1; D might be TRBD1 (5 bases). V was cut by 3 bases and J by 9 bases, with 15 bases left in between. Germline V gene sequence: CDR1 MGHRA, CDR2 YSYEKL. This CDR3 has 14 amino acids.

This clonotype appeared many times. The CDR3 DNA sequence: TGTGCCAGCAGGACCGGACAGGAAAATGAAAAACTGTTTTTT. This gives the protein CASRTGQENEKLFF. The rearrangement links TRBV7-9 to TRBJ1-4; 7 bases are a match to TRBD1. Trimming cost V 6 bases and J 5 bases; bases outside gene matches: 6. This CDR3 region has 14 residues. Germline CDR1 is SEHNR and CDR2 is FQNEAQ (reference sequence). Looking up the rest from reference TRBV7-9 and TRBJ1-4 gives the full variable domain: DTGVSQNPRHKITKRGQNVTFRCDPISEHNRLYWYRQTLGQGPEFLTYFQNEAQLEKSRLLSDRFSAERPKGSFSTLEIQRTEQGDSAMYLCASRTGQENEKLFFGSGTQLSVL.

This clonotype has ten or more counts. Written as DNA, the CDR3 is TGTGCCACCAGCCGGACAGACAGTAGAAACACCGGGGAGCTGTTTTTT. Protein sequence: CATSRTDSRNTGELFF. This chain uses TRBV15 with TRBJ2-2; tentative D call: TRBD1 (6 bases). Germline V gene data show CDR1 as LNHNV and CDR2 as YYDKDF (reference sequence). There are 16 residues in the CDR3. Trimming cost V 5 bases and J 2 bases, with 15 bases left between them.

Note on this clonotype: This clone may be a read error of a much larger clone one base away. Without the conserved terminal phenylalanine or tryptophan, this CDR3 likely stems from a read error. The chain couples TRBV5-1 to TRBJ2-7; unclear D gene. Germline V lookup: CDR1 SGHRS, CDR2 YFSETQ. The CDR3 covers 15 residues. Trimming cost V 0 bases and J 0 bases, with 10 bases left between them. CDR3 in amino acids: CASSLEPGSSYEQYL. The CDR3 region has the DNA TGCGCCAGCAGCTTGGAACCGGGCAGCTCCTACGAGCAGTACCTC.

In its sample, this clonotype was seen a few times. This could be a read error, since a much larger clone is one nucleotide away. The rearrangement uses TRBV5-1 and TRBJ1-1, with D maybe TRBD1 (5 bases). The CDR3 runs to 14 residues. CDR1 and CDR2 (germline): SGHRS, YFSETQ. Written as DNA, the CDR3 is TGCGCCAGCAGCTTGGCCGGGGCGAACACTGCAGCTTTCTTT. Protein: CASSLAGANTAAFF. The full variable domain, rest sourced from reference TRBV5-1 and TRBJ1-1, is KAGVTQTPRYLIKTRGQQVTLSCSPISGHRSVSWYQQTPGQGLQFLFEYFSETQRNKGNFPGRFSGRQFSNSRSEMNVSTLELGDSALYLCASSLAGANTAAFFGQGTRLTVV.

In its sample, this clonotype was seen many times. This rearrangement joins TRBV7-9 to TRBJ1-1; D is ambiguous. Germline loops: CDR1 SEHNR, CDR2 FQNEAQ (reference sequence). V was cut by 1 base and J by 2 bases, with 11 bases left in between. The CDR3 runs 15 residues. CDR3 amino acids: CASSLDWTGNTEAFF. The CDR3 nucleotides read TGTGCCAGCAGCTTAGACTGGACGGGCAACACTGAAGCTTTCTTT.

Turning to this clonotype: A much larger clone sits a single nucleotide away, making a read error possible. V usage is TRBV7-9 and J usage is TRBJ2-3; 9 nucleotides align to TRBD1. V dropped 3 bases and J dropped 3; count of bases not matched to a gene: 7. CDR1 and CDR2 (germline): SEHNR, FQNEAQ (reference sequence). CDR3 length: 16 amino acids. Written as DNA, the CDR3 is TGTGCCAGCAGCTTTACGAGGACAGGGGTGACAGATACGCAGTATTTT. This encodes CASSFTRTGVTDTQYF.

This clonotype showed up many times. J is TRBJ2-5 and V is TRBV7-9, with 10 positions matching TRBD2. Germline CDR1 is SEHNR and CDR2 is FQNEAQ (reference sequence). After removal of 5 bases from V and 1 base from J, the junction contained 4 bases not matched to a gene. This CDR3 has 15 residues. The CDR3 DNA is TGTGCCAGCAGCGAAGCGGGAGGGACCCAAGAGACCCAGTACTTC. Translating gives CASSEAGGTQETQYF.

Concerning this clonotype: Germline is not matched at one junction end, which may reflect a read error. The chain has TRBV19 and TRBJ1-2; D is undetermined. Germline lookup yields CDR1 LNHDA and CDR2 SQIVND (reference sequence). CDR3 length: 16 residues. The CDR3 loop reads CAGSIGEEPLTYGYTF. The CDR3 nucleotides are TGTGCCGGTAGTATCGGGGAGGAGCCACTTACCTATGGCTACACCTTC.

This clonotype has just a few counts. V usage is TRBV11-2 and J usage is TRBJ1-1; D ambiguous. This CDR3 has 13 amino acids. CDR1 SGHAT and CDR2 FQNNGV come from the germline V gene. V lost 5 bases to trimming and J lost 4 bases, with 11 bases between them. CDR3 sequence reads: CASSPTRVTEAFF. DNA of the CDR3: TGTGCCAGCAGCCCGACCCGGGTCACTGAAGCTTTCTTT.

This clonotype has ten or more counts. J is TRBJ2-3 and V is TRBV5-1; TRBD2 matches 7 bases. This CDR3 is 16 amino acids long. From germline, CDR1 is SGHRS and CDR2 YFSETQ. Trimming at V came to 5 bases and at J to 2 bases, leaving 11 bases not matched to a gene. This CDR3 is CASRARSGGFTDTQYF. DNA of the CDR3: TGCGCCAGCAGGGCTCGATCGGGGGGATTCACAGATACGCAGTATTTT. Full variable domain (missing parts from reference TRBV5-1 and TRBJ2-3): KAGVTQTPRYLIKTRGQQVTLSCSPISGHRSVSWYQQTPGQGLQFLFEYFSETQRNKGNFPGRFSGRQFSNSRSEMNVSTLELGDSALYLCASRARSGGFTDTQYFGPGTRLTVL.

Turning to this clonotype: A single base separates this from a much larger clone, so it may be a read error. Likely a read error: the CDR3 ends without its conserved phenylalanine or tryptophan. This sequence joins TRBV6-5 and TRBJ2-5; D may be TRBD1 (5 bases). This CDR3 comprises 14 residues. V was shortened by 1 base and J by 6 bases, with 12 bases between the two germline ends. Per germline, CDR1 MNHEY and CDR2 SVGAGI. DNA for the CDR3: TGTGCCAGCAGTTACTTGACAGACAGCAAGACCCAGTACCTC. It codes for CASSYLTDSKTQYL.

The chain is built from TRBV4-2 and TRBJ2-1; 9 nucleotides align to TRBD1. Germline V gives CDR1 LGHNA, CDR2 YNFKEQ. The junction had 9 bases not matched to a gene; V was cut back by 0 bases and J by 0 bases. The CDR3 sequence is 19 residues long. CDR3 sequence: CASSQEPTGGVPSYNEQFF. For the CDR3, the DNA is TGTGCCAGCAGCCAAGAACCGACAGGGGGGGTACCCTCCTACAATGAGCAGTTCTTC.

This clonotype was detected ten times or more. V gene TRBV2 combines with J gene TRBJ1-2, with D tentatively TRBD1 (6 bases). Germline V gene sequence: CDR1 SNHLY, CDR2 FYNNEI. V lost 1 base and J 1 base, leaving 16 bases between the germline ends. This CDR3 has 17 residues. This CDR3 is CASSEGFEDSVNYGYTF. As DNA, the CDR3 is TGTGCCAGCAGTGAAGGATTTGAGGACAGTGTTAACTATGGCTACACCTTC. The full variable domain, with the rest looked up from reference TRBV2 and TRBJ1-2, is EPEVTQTPSHQVTQMGQEVILRCVPISNHLYFYWYRQILGQKVEFLVSFYNNEISEKSEIFDDQFSVERPDGSNFTLKIRSTKLEDSAMYFCASSEGFEDSVNYGYTFGSGTRLTVV.

Details on this clonotype: This may arise from a read error, as a much more abundant clone is one base away. J is TRBJ2-3 and V is TRBV20-1; D is unclear. The CDR3 totals 11 residues. Germline V CDR1 and CDR2: DFQATT, SNEGSKA (reference sequence). In DNA form, the CDR3 reads TGCAGTGCTAGAGAGGGGAATACGCGGTATTTT. This encodes CSAREGNTRYF.

In its sample, this clonotype was seen many times. The V and J genes are TRBV6-1 and TRBJ2-5; D perhaps matches TRBD1 (5 bases). Germline V gene sequence: CDR1 MNHNS, CDR2 SASEGT. The CDR3 runs 15 residues. V gave up 6 bases and J gave up 5 bases, with 19 bases separating them. The DNA of the CDR3 is TGTGCCAGCAGGGATCGAGACAGTATGAGGGAGACCCAGTACTTC. Amino acid sequence: CASRDRDSMRETQYF.